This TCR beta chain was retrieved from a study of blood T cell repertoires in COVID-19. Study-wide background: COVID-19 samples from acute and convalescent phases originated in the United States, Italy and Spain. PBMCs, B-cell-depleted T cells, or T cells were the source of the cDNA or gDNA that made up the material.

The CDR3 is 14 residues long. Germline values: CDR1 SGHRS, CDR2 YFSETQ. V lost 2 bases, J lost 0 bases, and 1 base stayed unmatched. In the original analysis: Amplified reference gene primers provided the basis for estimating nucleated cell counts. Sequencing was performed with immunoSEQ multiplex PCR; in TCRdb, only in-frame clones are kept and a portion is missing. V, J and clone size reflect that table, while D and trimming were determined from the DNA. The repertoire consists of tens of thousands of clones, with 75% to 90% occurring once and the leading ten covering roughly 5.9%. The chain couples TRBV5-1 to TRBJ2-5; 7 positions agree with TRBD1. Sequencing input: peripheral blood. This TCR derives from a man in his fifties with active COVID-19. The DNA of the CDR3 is TGCGCCAGCAGCTTACAGGGGCACCAAGAGACCCAGTACTTC. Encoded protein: CASSLQGHQETQYF.